This TCR beta chain emerged from a study of blood T cell repertoires in COVID-19. Study summary: Specimens from acute and convalescent COVID-19 originated in the United States, Italy and Spain. Sources were T cells, B-cell-depleted T cells, or PBMCs; the material itself was cDNA or gDNA.

Losses at the gene ends were 6 bases for V and 6 bases for J; bases not matched to a gene: 4. This CDR3 has 12 amino acids. Germline V lookup: CDR1 LNHNV, CDR2 YYDKDF (reference sequence). This clone came up a few times. In the original analysis: Amplification with reference gene primers provided the estimates of nucleated cell counts. Sequencing was performed with immunoSEQ multiplex PCR; in TCRdb, only in-frame clones are kept and a portion is missing. V and J calls and clone size are those listed in that table; D and trimming were worked out from the DNA. This sample carries some 110,000 clones, roughly four fifths of them seen once, and the ten largest clones take about 5%.

Sequencing was performed on peripheral blood. This chain joins TRBV15 and TRBJ1-1; 7 bases match TRBD1. This sequence originates from a woman in her 70s with acute or convalescent COVID-19. The CDR3 nucleotides are TGTGCCACCAGTATGACAGGGCCTGAAGCTTTCTTT. Translation gives CATSMTGPEAFF.